The 30 T cell receptor beta chains below come from one sample, sequenced in a study of T cell changes during pregnancy in multiple sclerosis. Generated by immunoSEQ multiplex PCR, the TCRdb table keeps only in-frame clones and is missing some. Found here are more than 45,000 clones, approximately 92% of them singletons; the top ten hold around 0.91%. Sample: CD4+ T cells from peripheral blood mononuclear cells, taken in the second trimester of pregnancy. The receptors come from a female donor in good health, enrolled as a control in a pregnancy study.

The J gene is TRBJ1-4, the V gene TRBV28, with a possible D match to TRBD1 (5 bases). Germline CDR1 MDHEN, CDR2 SYDVKM. The V gene lost 10 bases and the J gene lost 8 bases, with 17 bases spanning the gap. The CDR3 spans 13 residues. As DNA, the CDR3 is TGTGCCACTTCGAGGGAGGGGATGGAAAAACTGTTTTTT. Protein product: CATSREGMEKLFF.

V is TRBV4-2 and J is TRBJ2-1, with D unresolved. The V and J ends lost 0 bases and 6 bases respectively, with 18 bases between them. Germline values: CDR1 LGHNA, CDR2 YNFKEQ. The CDR3 is made up of 17 amino acids. CDR3 coding DNA: TGTGCCAGCAGCCAAGATCGAAGTAGGAGTGGTTTCAATGAGCAGTTCTTC. Its translation is CASSQDRSRSGFNEQFF.

The chain is built from TRBV19 and TRBJ2-5; D might be TRBD2 (6 bases). This CDR3 comprises 14 residues. Trimming removed 1 base from V and 5 bases from J, with 11 bases in between. The germline V gene encodes CDR1 LNHDA and CDR2 SQIVND (reference sequence). CDR3: CASSIGGLGETQYF. The CDR3 nucleotides are TGTGCCAGTAGTATAGGGGGACTCGGGGAGACCCAGTACTTC.

The table lists this clone with a count of one. This rearrangement joins TRBV5-1 to TRBJ1-1; D is ambiguous. V lost 2 bases and J lost 1, with 6 bases in between. This CDR3 is built from 13 residues. From germline, CDR1 is SGHRS and CDR2 YFSETQ. The CDR3 here is CASSFSGNTEAFF. DNA of the CDR3: TGCGCCAGCAGCTTTTCAGGGAACACTGAAGCTTTCTTT. The full variable domain, in which reference TRBV5-1 and TRBJ1-1 provide the parts outside the CDR3, is KAGVTQTPRYLIKTRGQQVTLSCSPISGHRSVSWYQQTPGQGLQFLFEYFSETQRNKGNFPGRFSGRQFSNSRSEMNVSTLELGDSALYLCASSFSGNTEAFFGQGTRLTVV.

V gene TRBV4-2 combines with J gene TRBJ2-1, with D maybe TRBD1 (6 bases). Trimming took 0 bases from V and 10 from J, leaving 7 bases between them. In germline, CDR1 is LGHNA, CDR2 YNFKEQ. CDR3 length: 12 residues. CDR3 amino acids: CASSQDRGEQFF. In nucleotides, the CDR3 is TGTGCCAGCAGCCAAGATAGGGGGGAGCAGTTCTTC.

The chain carries TRBV9 and TRBJ1-3; no reliable D call. The CDR3 has 14 amino acids. CDR1 and CDR2 (germline): SGDLS, YYNGEE. Trimming left V 0 bases short and J 5 bases short, with 9 bases between. DNA for the CDR3: TGTGCCAGCAGCGTAGATGGAGGGCGAAACACCATATATTTT. Translation: CASSVDGGRNTIYF.

The chain couples TRBV18 to TRBJ2-6; 7 bases are shared with TRBD1. The germline V gene has CDR1 KGHSH and CDR2 LQKENI. The length of the CDR3 is 16 residues. V lost 1 base to trimming and J lost 1 base; unmatched junction nucleotides: 1. CDR3 amino acids: CASSPRGQSGANVLTF. The DNA for the CDR3 is TGTGCCAGCTCACCACGGGGACAGTCTGGGGCCAACGTCCTGACTTTC. Complete variable domain (other parts from reference TRBV18 and TRBJ2-6): NAGVMQNPRHLVRRRGQEARLRCSPMKGHSHVYWYRQLPEEGLKFMVYLQKENIIDESGMPKERFSAEFPKEGPSILRIQQVVRGDSAAYFCASSPRGQSGANVLTFGAGSRLTVL.

The CDR3 reads CASLTTGDNQPQHF. The CDR3, as DNA: TGTGCCAGCCTTACCACAGGGGACAATCAGCCCCAGCATTTT. The genes are TRBV28 and TRBJ1-5; 7 bases line up with TRBD1. Per germline, CDR1 MDHEN and CDR2 SYDVKM. This CDR3 has 14 residues. The junction had 7 bases not matched to a gene; V was cut back by 8 bases and J by 3 bases.

The chain recombines TRBV28 with TRBJ1-2; TRBD1 agrees at 9 bases. This CDR3 contains 13 residues. Germline CDR1 is MDHEN and CDR2 is SYDVKM. J was trimmed by 8 bases and V by 6 bases; bases with no gene match: 7. This chain's CDR3 is CASSSLGQGGYTF. CDR3 DNA sequence: TGTGCCAGCAGCTCCCTGGGACAGGGCGGCTACACCTTC.

The chain joins TRBV7-9 to TRBJ1-5; D is undetermined. V lost 1 base to trimming and J lost 12 bases, with 10 bases between them. The length of the CDR3 is 12 residues. Germline CDR1 and CDR2: SEHNR and FQNEAQ (reference sequence). Here the CDR3 reads CASSLDRGRQHF. CDR3 nucleotide sequence: TGTGCCAGCAGCTTAGATCGGGGTCGCCAGCATTTT.

This chain links TRBV15 with TRBJ2-5, with D tentatively TRBD1 (6 bases). Germline lookup yields CDR1 LNHNV and CDR2 YYDKDF (reference sequence). Between the trimmed V and J ends, which lost 3 bases and 1 base, there was a span of 12 bases. This CDR3 comprises 15 residues. CDR3 loop: CATSSPRTAQETQYF. CDR3 nucleotides: TGTGCCACCAGCAGTCCTAGGACAGCCCAAGAGACCCAGTACTTC.

A remark on this clone: Different DNA sequences within this sample yield the same CDR3. J is TRBJ2-3 and V is TRBV4-2; TRBD2 matches 15 bases. V was clipped by 0 bases and J by 0 bases; unmatched bases: 1. Germline values: CDR1 LGHNA, CDR2 YNFKEQ. This CDR3 region has 18 residues. CDR3 coding DNA: TGTGCCAGCAGCCAAGAGGGGACTAGCGGGGGGAGCACAGATACGCAGTATTTT. This encodes CASSQEGTSGGSTDTQYF.

The chain has TRBV7-2 and TRBJ2-2, with D perhaps matching TRBD2 (5 bases). This CDR3 comprises 15 residues. Germline-derived CDR1 and CDR2 are SGHTA and FQGNSA. Between the trimmed V and J ends, which lost 1 base and 7 bases, there was a span of 13 bases. DNA of the CDR3: TGTGCCAGCAGCTTAGGAAGTCTGGCGGGCGGGGAGCTGTTTTTT. This encodes CASSLGSLAGGELFF.

In nucleotides, the CDR3 is TGCGCCAGCAGCTCGGGAACAGGGGAATATGGCTACACCTTC. Translation: CASSSGTGEYGYTF. This sequence joins TRBV5-1 and TRBJ1-2, with TRBD1 matching 7 bases. CDR1 and CDR2 (germline): SGHRS, YFSETQ. Trimming cost V 3 bases and J 5 bases; bases outside gene matches: 7. This CDR3 is built from 14 residues.

The rearrangement joins TRBV14 to TRBJ2-1; 11 bases align to TRBD2. This CDR3 has 15 amino acids. V shed 4 bases and J 4 bases; nucleotides not matched to a gene: 3. CDR1 and CDR2 (germline): SGHDN, FVKESK. The CDR3: CASSLLAGGYNEQFF. CDR3 DNA: TGTGCCAGCAGCCTCTTAGCGGGGGGGTACAATGAGCAGTTCTTC.

The V and J genes are TRBV27 and TRBJ1-6; 10 bases are shared with TRBD1. Germline CDR1 reads MNHEY; CDR2 reads SMNVEV (reference sequence). V was pared by 3 bases and J by 5 bases, with 7 bases of the junction left unmatched. The CDR3 is made up of 17 amino acids. In DNA form, the CDR3 reads TGTGCCAGCAGTTTTGGGGGGGACAGGGGACATAATTCACCCCTCCACTTT. Residues: CASSFGGDRGHNSPLHF.

The gene calls are TRBV7-3 and TRBJ2-3, with no clear D. V was cut by 1 base and J by 1 base, with 6 bases left in between. Germline CDR1 is SGHTA and CDR2 is FQGTGA. The CDR3 length is 14 residues. The DNA of the CDR3 is TGTGCCAGCAGCTTAAGTCAGGGCACAGATACGCAGTATTTT. It codes for CASSLSQGTDTQYF.

This clone was observed a single time. For the CDR3, the DNA is TGTGCCGCGTGTCCGAGACCACGGGATCAGCCCCAGCATTTT. Residues: CAACPRPRDQPQHF. This sequence joins TRBV28 and TRBJ1-5; D remains ambiguous. Between the trimmed V and J ends, which lost 11 bases and 5 bases, there was a span of 19 bases. CDR1 MDHEN and CDR2 SYDVKM come from the germline V gene. There are 14 residues in the CDR3. The whole variable domain, filled in from reference TRBV28 and TRBJ1-5, reads DVKVTQSSRYLVKRTGEKVFLECVQDMDHENMFWYRQDPGLGLRLIYFSYDVKMKEKGDIPEGYSVSREKKERFSLILESASTNQTSMYLCAACPRPRDQPQHFGDGTRLSIL.

The CDR3 DNA reads TGTGCCAGCACCCCCATGGCCGAGCAGTTCTTC. Protein sequence: CASTPMAEQFF. This chain joins TRBV6-9 and TRBJ2-1, with D unresolved. Looked up from germline, CDR1 is MNHGY and CDR2 is SVAAGI. The CDR3 covers 11 residues. V was shortened by 7 bases and J by 10 bases, with 11 bases between the two germline ends.

V gene TRBV18 combines with J gene TRBJ1-5; TRBD1 matches at 7 bases. The junction had 5 bases not matched to a gene; V was cut back by 2 bases and J by 4 bases. The CDR3 sequence is 15 residues long. Germline V gene sequence: CDR1 KGHSH, CDR2 LQKENI. The CDR3 here is CASSPEGTENQPQHF. Written as DNA, the CDR3 is TGTGCCAGCTCACCAGAAGGGACAGAGAATCAGCCCCAGCATTTT.

The rearrangement uses TRBV5-1 and TRBJ2-5, with 16 bases matching TRBD2. CDR1 and CDR2 (germline): SGHRS, YFSETQ. V was clipped by 4 bases and J by 4 bases; unmatched bases: 13. The CDR3 covers 19 residues. This CDR3 reads CASSGHTGTSGRASETQYF. The CDR3 DNA sequence: TGCGCCAGCAGCGGTCACACCGGGACTAGCGGGAGGGCCTCAGAGACCCAGTACTTC.

The V call is TRBV19, the J call TRBJ1-1, with TRBD1 matching over 7 bases. The CDR3 consists of 12 residues. V was clipped by 4 bases and J by 11 bases; unmatched bases: 7. Germline V gene data show CDR1 as LNHDA and CDR2 as SQIVND (reference sequence). The CDR3 region is CASSNRDSRAFF. CDR3 nucleotides: TGTGCCAGTAGTAACAGGGACAGTCGGGCTTTCTTT.

The chain has TRBV2 and TRBJ1-3; D unresolved. Germline CDR1 reads SNHLY; CDR2 reads FYNNEI. The CDR3 extends over 16 amino acids. The V gene lost 7 bases and the J gene lost 7 bases, with 23 bases spanning the gap. CDR3: CASKGARDLFGNTIYF. CDR3 DNA: TGTGCCAGCAAAGGAGCGCGCGACCTCTTTGGGAACACCATATATTTT.

The chain uses TRBV7-2 and TRBJ2-7, with TRBD2 matching over 12 bases. V lost 0 bases, J lost 3 bases, and 12 bases stayed unmatched. Germline values: CDR1 SGHTA, CDR2 FQGNSA. The CDR3 loop spans 19 amino acids. The CDR3 DNA reads TGTGCCAGCAGCTTAGCGAGGGTTAGGACTAGCGGGAATAACTACGAGCAGTACTTC. It translates to CASSLARVRTSGNNYEQYF.

The J gene is TRBJ1-5, the V gene TRBV4-2; 7 nucleotides agree with TRBD1. Germline CDR1 LGHNA, CDR2 YNFKEQ. Trimming took 1 base from V and 6 from J; bases not matched to a gene: 6. CDR3 length: 15 amino acids. The CDR3 loop is CASSQGQGNGQPQHF. CDR3 bases: TGTGCCAGCAGCCAAGGACAGGGAAATGGTCAGCCCCAGCATTTT.

This sequence joins TRBV29-1 and TRBJ2-1; D remains ambiguous. This CDR3 is built from 15 residues. The germline V gene encodes CDR1 SQVTM and CDR2 ANQGSEA. V lost 4 bases and J 0 bases, leaving 13 bases between the germline ends. The CDR3 sequence: CSVAYVVSSYNEQFF. The DNA of the CDR3 is TGCAGCGTTGCCTACGTAGTAAGCTCCTACAATGAGCAGTTCTTC.

The chain joins TRBV27 to TRBJ2-5, with no clear D. Deletions cut 4 bases from V and 7 bases from J, with 16 bases between. CDR3 size: 14 residues. Germline lookup yields CDR1 MNHEY and CDR2 SMNVEV (reference sequence). The CDR3 nucleotides are TGTGCCAGCAGTTCCCCCCGCGCCCCGGGGACCCAGTACTTC. It yields the protein CASSSPRAPGTQYF.

The rearrangement links TRBV6-1 to TRBJ1-2; D is undetermined. Germline lookup yields CDR1 MNHNS and CDR2 SASEGT. V dropped 3 bases and J dropped 4 bases, with 9 bases sitting between them. The CDR3 sequence is 13 residues long. CDR3: CASSESAFYGYTF. CDR3 DNA: TGTGCCAGCAGTGAGAGCGCTTTCTATGGCTACACCTTC.

The chain joins TRBV7-9 to TRBJ2-2; TRBD1 aligns across 7 bases. This CDR3 is 14 amino acids long. In germline, CDR1 is SEHNR, CDR2 FQNEAQ (reference sequence). The junction had 4 bases not matched to a gene; V was cut back by 5 bases and J by 4 bases. CDR3 amino acids: CASSRQGITGELFF. CDR3 nucleotide sequence: TGTGCCAGCAGCCGACAGGGTATCACCGGGGAGCTGTTTTTT.

The chain uses TRBV30 and TRBJ1-5; D ambiguous. Germline CDR1 reads GTSNPN; CDR2 reads SVGIG (reference sequence). CDR3 size: 14 residues. The V and J ends lost 0 bases and 4 bases respectively, with 10 bases between them. The CDR3 DNA reads as TGTGCCTGGAGTGTCCGCGGGAGAAATCAGCCCCAGCATTTT. Translated, it gives CAWSVRGRNQPQHF.